This is a list of T cell receptor beta chains from one sample in a study of shared clonotypes between healthy human individuals. The data were produced by immunoSEQ multiplex PCR, yet TCRdb's version contains in-frame clones alone and is incomplete. There are 2.3 million or so clones in the sample; 85% to 95% occur only once, and 0.39% lies in the top ten. Sequencing used naive CD4+ T cells from PBMCs. These TCRs come from a man aged 18 to 35 in good health. Some clones in this sample may be carry-over from other donors' samples. CDR3s include the opening cysteine and the closing phenylalanine or tryptophan. A D gene is named only where the DNA matches it firmly. Size tells how often a clone was seen (once, few, many) or the class of an expanded clone, and some rows leave it out.

-	TRBV14	few	TRBJ1-1	TGTGCCAGCACCACAGATCTAAACACTGAAGCTTTCTTT	CASTTDLNTEAFF
-	TRBV11-2	-	TRBJ2-7	TGTGCCAGCAGCTTTTCCCGGCAGTCCTCCGAGCAGTACTTC	CASSFSRQSSEQYF
-	TRBV27	-	TRBJ2-5	TGTGCCAGCAGTAGGGTGGCTTCCGGACTGGGGACCCAGTACTTC	CASSRVASGLGTQYF
-	TRBV20-1	-	TRBJ2-2	TGCAGTGCTATGAAATCCGGGGAGCTGTTTTTT	CSAMKSGELFF
TRBD2	TRBV11-1	-	TRBJ2-7	TGTGCCAGCAGCTTAGGCGGGACTAATCCCTACGAGCAGTACTTC	CASSLGGTNPYEQYF
-	TRBV6-6	-	TRBJ1-3	TGTGCCAGCAGTTACACGCCAAGCTCAGGAAACACCATATATTTT	CASSYTPSSGNTIYF
TRBD1	TRBV7-2	-	TRBJ1-2	TGTGCCAGCAGCTTAGATGCGGGACAGGGCTTAAAGGCCTATGGCTACACCTTC	CASSLDAGQGLKAYGYTF
-	TRBV7-9	-	TRBJ1-1	TGTGCCAGCGGTTGGAACACTGAAGCTTTCTTT	CASGWNTEAFF
TRBD1	TRBV5-1	-	TRBJ1-1	TGCGCCAGCAGCCCCGGGACAGGGGTGACTGAAGCTTTCTTT	CASSPGTGVTEAFF
TRBD1	TRBV6-1	once	TRBJ2-7	TGTGCCAGCAGTTCCGACAGGGGGAATTACGAGCAGTACTTC	CASSSDRGNYEQYF
-	TRBV11-2	-	TRBJ2-7	TGTGCCAGCAGCTTAGAGGGGGTGCGGAGCTCCTACGAGCAGTACTTC	CASSLEGVRSSYEQYF
TRBD1	TRBV4-2	-	TRBJ1-3	TGTGCCAGCAGCCAAGCAGGGGGTTTGGAAAACACCATATATTTT	CASSQAGGLENTIYF
-	TRBV7-7	-	TRBJ2-5	TGTGCCAGCAGCTTGGGGGGCTCGCTAGGAGAGACCCAGTACTTC	CASSLGGSLGETQYF
TRBD2	TRBV25-1	-	TRBJ2-5	TGTGCCAGCAGCGAACTAGCGGGAGTAGGGGAGACCCAGTACTTC	CASSELAGVGETQYF
-	TRBV6-1	-	TRBJ2-2	TGTGCCAGCAGCCCACCCACAGGGTATCTCGGGGAGCTGTTTTTT	CASSPPTGYLGELFF
TRBD1	TRBV5-1	-	TRBJ2-3	TGCGCCAGCAGCCCCCAGGGACAGAGCACAGATACGCAGTATTTT	CASSPQGQSTDTQYF
TRBD2	TRBV29-1	-	TRBJ2-1	TGCAGCGTTGTTAGTCGGCTAGCGGGAGCCAATGAGCAGTTCTTC	CSVVSRLAGANEQFF
TRBD1	TRBV9	-	TRBJ1-2	TGTGCCAGCAGCGCGACAGGGAAGTTGGGCTACACCTTC	CASSATGKLGYTF
TRBD1	TRBV30	once	TRBJ2-2	TGTGCCTGGAGTGCGACAGGGTCCGGGGAGCTGTTTTTT	CAWSATGSGELFF
-	TRBV5-1	-	TRBJ2-7	TGCGCCAGCAGCTCGAGTGACCGGTCCTACGAGCAGTACTTC	CASSSSDRSYEQYF
TRBD2	TRBV11-2	-	TRBJ2-5	TGTGCCAGCAGCTCCCTAGCGGGAAAGGAGACCCAGTACTTC	CASSSLAGKETQYF
TRBD2	TRBV5-1	-	TRBJ2-7	TGCGCCAGCAGCTTGGTTGCGGGGGGCAACTCCTACGAGCAGTACTTC	CASSLVAGGNSYEQYF
-	TRBV5-1	-	TRBJ1-2	TGCGCCAGCAGAGGGGACCTGAACTATGGCTACACCTTC	CASRGDLNYGYTF
TRBD2	TRBV11-2	-	TRBJ2-7	TGTGCCAGCAGCATATCCGGGGGACTAGCGGGAGGGCCGAGGTACGAGCAGTACTTC	CASSISGGLAGGPRYEQYF
TRBD2	TRBV2	-	TRBJ2-2	TGTGCCAGCAGTGTACTAGCGGGAGGAAACGGGGAGCTGTTTTTT	CASSVLAGGNGELFF
TRBD2	TRBV9	-	TRBJ2-1	TGTGCCAGCAGCCTCAATGATTTTAGCGGGGGTTCCTACAATGAGCAGTTCTTC	CASSLNDFSGGSYNEQFF
TRBD1	TRBV5-4	-	TRBJ1-6	TGTGCCAGCAGCCCGTCGGGACAGGGCCTTTCACCCCTCCACTTT	CASSPSGQGLSPLHF
-	TRBV5-4	once	TRBJ1-2	TGTGCCATACCAGGAAAGACCTATGGCTACACCTTC	CAIPGKTYGYTF
-	TRBV18	-	TRBJ1-2	TGTGCCAGCTCACCCCCCTCCGGTGGCTACACCTTC	CASSPPSGGYTF
-	TRBV11-2	-	TRBJ1-2	TGTGCCAGCAGCCCAGGACATGGCTATGGCTACACCTTC	CASSPGHGYGYTF
-	TRBV5-1	-	TRBJ2-7	TGCGCCAGCAGCCCCACAGGGACGTGGTCGGGGAACGAGCAGTACTTC	CASSPTGTWSGNEQYF
TRBD1	TRBV7-3	-	TRBJ1-1	TGTGCCAGCAGCCCCGGACAGGGGGTCACTGAAGCTTTCTTT	CASSPGQGVTEAFF
TRBD2	TRBV5-4	-	TRBJ2-1	TGTGCCAGCAGCTTTGCCGGGGGGAGCTCCTACAATGAGCAGTTCTTC	CASSFAGGSSYNEQFF
TRBD1	TRBV19	few	TRBJ1-2	TGTGCCAGTAGTTTCCGACAGGGGACTCCCTATGGCTACACCTTC	CASSFRQGTPYGYTF
TRBD2	TRBV7-2	-	TRBJ2-1	TGTGCCAGCAGCATAGGACTAGCGGGAGGGCCCTATGAGCAGTTCTTC	CASSIGLAGGPYEQFF
TRBD2	TRBV10-1	-	TRBJ2-1	TGCGCCAGCAGTCTTAGCGGGAAGGGGGAGCAGTTCTTC	CASSLSGKGEQFF
TRBD1	TRBV7-2	-	TRBJ1-1	TGTGCCGGTGGGACAGGGAGAAACACTGAAGCTTTCTTT	CAGGTGRNTEAFF
-	TRBV27	-	TRBJ2-7	TGTGCCAGCAGTTTCTCCTACGGCGGAATCTACGAGCAGTACTTC	CASSFSYGGIYEQYF
TRBD2	TRBV30	-	TRBJ2-3	TGTGCCTGGAACAGACTAGCGGAGAGGGTACGGTCCACAGATACGCAGTATTTT	CAWNRLAERVRSTDTQYF
-	TRBV29-1	-	TRBJ1-5	TGCAGCGCCCGACAGGACGGCAATCAGCCCCAGCATTTT	CSARQDGNQPQHF
TRBD1	TRBV5-6	few	TRBJ2-4	TGTGCCAGCAGCTTGAAGGGGGCGGTGGCAAACATTCAGTACTTC	CASSLKGAVANIQYF
-	TRBV10-3	-	TRBJ1-2	TGTGCCATCAGGCCGGGGGAGGGGCTTAACTATGGCTACACCTTC	CAIRPGEGLNYGYTF
-	TRBV28	-	TRBJ1-2	TGTGCCAGCAGGTCAGGGGCCGGATCCTATGGCTACACCTTC	CASRSGAGSYGYTF
TRBD1	TRBV28	-	TRBJ1-3	TGTGCCAGCTCAGTTTGGCGACAGGGGGGAGTGAACACCATATATTTT	CASSVWRQGGVNTIYF
-	TRBV2	-	TRBJ1-5	TGTGCCAGCAGTGGCCGGGACCCTAATCAGCCCCAGCATTTT	CASSGRDPNQPQHF
TRBD2	TRBV25-1	-	TRBJ2-1	TGTGCCAGCAGTGAGGGGGGAGCGGGGGACTTCTACAATGAGCAGTTCTTC	CASSEGGAGDFYNEQFF
-	TRBV19	-	TRBJ2-2	TGTGCCAGTAGTACACCGGGACAGAACACCGGGGAGCTGTTTTTT	CASSTPGQNTGELFF
-	TRBV27	-	TRBJ1-4	TGTGCCAGCAGTCCGGTCTGGTGGCGAGAAAAACTGTTTTTT	CASSPVWWREKLFF
-	TRBV2	few	TRBJ1-2	TGTGCCAGCAGTGAGAGCTATGGCTACACCTTC	CASSESYGYTF
-	TRBV5-1	-	TRBJ2-5	TGCGCCAGCAGCTTGTCGGAAGGGGTGGAGACCCAGTACTTC	CASSLSEGVETQYF
TRBD1	TRBV2	-	TRBJ2-6	TGTGCCAGCAGTCAAGGGGGCGCTGGGGCCAACGTCCTGACTTTC	CASSQGGAGANVLTF
TRBD2	TRBV7-3	-	TRBJ2-3	TGTGCCAGCAGCCGGCGGGTAGCGGGAGTGGATACGCAGTATTTT	CASSRRVAGVDTQYF
-	TRBV11-3	-	TRBJ1-1	TGTGCCAGCAGCTTGACGGGGCTCGGTGAAGCTTTCTTT	CASSLTGLGEAFF